A single T cell receptor (beta chain) is shown here with its context. This clonotype was counted many times. No antigen is known for it. Qualities for individual bases were not recorded, and no much larger clone is one base off. This sample was sequenced with an Illumina HiSeq 2500. Quantitative 5'-RACE with molecular barcodes was used to prepare TCR beta libraries. The authors' analysis ran thus. Disease-linked TCR variants were identified with a new computational method built on a probabilistic model of VDJ rearrangement. TCRdb reran the public reads through fastp at Q25 and MiXCR, keeping productive beta chains. Merged by CDR3 protein, the rows form single entries marked with the most common genes and DNA. The V and J calls were not made by the authors but by TCRdb's processing. For this sample there are under 450,000 distinct CDR3 sequences; approximately 17% appear just once. The top ten hold 1% of the sample.

Looking up the germline V gene yields CDR1 MNHNS and CDR2 SASEGT. Trimming accounts for 6 bases at V and 3 bases at J, while the number of junction bases matched to no gene is 5. The CDR3, from cysteine to phenylalanine, totals 14 residues. CDR3 DNA only is kept here, 42 bases in frame from base 1. The sample belongs to a study of CD8 T cells in ankylosing spondylitis (dated 2017 in TCRdb). Context from the whole study: The study set out to find disease-linked TCR variants by profiling T cell receptor beta repertoires in ankylosing spondylitis patients and healthy donors. The full study cohort was made up of about 25 ankylosing spondylitis patients and about a hundred healthy donors. Peripheral blood was sampled, and synovial fluid was also collected from ankylosing spondylitis patients. What the study reported, not specific to this receptor: The disease-linked clones were reported as significantly enriched in matched synovial fluid samples from ankylosing spondylitis patients. Blood from ankylosing spondylitis patients appeared to be characterized by a TCR beta motif made up of under 10 highly homologous amino acid variants. Some TCR beta motif variants had previously been reported in synovial fluid and blood of reactive arthritis patients, which suggested common disease-initiation mechanisms. In peripheral blood, the disease-linked clones were found at relatively low frequencies and had a CD8+ phenotype.

The sample taken for sequencing was blood, either unsorted or a sorted T cell fraction (not recorded which). This sequence was found in a male donor with ankylosing spondylitis. The chain is assembled from TRBV6-1 and TRBJ1-5; 7 central bases correspond to TRBD1. The CDR3 reads as follows: CASSRGQNNQPQHF. The DNA sequence is as follows: TGTGCCAGCAGCCGGGGACAGAACAATCAGCCCCAGCATTTT.